This TCR beta chain is drawn from a study of cytomegalovirus exposure and HLA in healthy donors. Study in general: In an earlier analysis, 117 million unique TCR beta sequences were found from some 180 million T cells. As released early, the data held some 85 million unique TCRs from HLA-typed donors.

Study-wide results and caveats: Later analysis revealed greater clonal expansion in HLA-associated TCR beta chains than in equally common others. Investigators reported 150 to 200 TCR beta chains as tied to cytomegalovirus.

V lost 1 base and J lost 3, with 10 bases in between. This CDR3 contains 15 residues. Germline loops: CDR1 LNHNV, CDR2 YYDKDF (reference sequence). With 60 Vbeta and 13 Jbeta primers, the PCR was carried out. Assay used: immunoSEQ multiplex PCR; TCRdb lists only in-frame clones, some missing. The repertoire has under 95,000 clones, approximately 7.6% of them found once; the top ten carry roughly 2.1%. A remark on this clone: Its matching antigen is unknown.

The sequence was collected from a man aged 50 to 60 in good health and CMV-seronegative. V usage is TRBV15 and J usage is TRBJ2-1; D is perhaps TRBD1 (6 bases). Source material: PBMCs. CDR3 residues: CATSRAEGGYNEQFF. The CDR3 DNA sequence: TGTGCCACCAGCAGAGCGGAAGGGGGCTACAATGAGCAGTTCTTC.